Included here is one T cell receptor (beta chain) sequence, with context. Antigen specificity is unknown. TCRdb keeps only in-frame clones here, not all; method: immunoSEQ multiplex PCR. Altogether some 30,000 clones are present, about nine tenths being singletons, with the ten largest covering more than 30%. These data come from a study of OX40 agonist ivuxolimab in advanced cancers. Findings and limits, study-wide: The antigen specificity of the peripheral T cells (those that were expanded) was not determined. Expanded clones tended on average to be more numerous among CD8+ T cells than CD4+. Clonal expansion was seen in CD4+ and CD8+ blood T cells by week 6 at 0.1 to 3.0 mg/kg.

This CDR3 is 15 amino acids long. V lost 5 bases to trimming and J lost 0 bases, with 13 bases between them. Germline lookup yields CDR1 PRHDT and CDR2 FYEKMQ (reference sequence). The chain joins TRBV13 to TRBJ1-1; D is uncertain. This TCR was sampled from an adult with an advanced solid tumor such as melanoma, head and neck, liver or kidney cancer. Here the sequenced sample was CD4+ or CD8+ T cells sorted from blood, taken in a trial of the OX40 agonist ivuxolimab. CDR3 nucleotides: TGTGCCAGCAGCCCCCAGGAAACACTGAACACTGAAGCTTTCTTT. This gives the protein CASSPQETLNTEAFF.